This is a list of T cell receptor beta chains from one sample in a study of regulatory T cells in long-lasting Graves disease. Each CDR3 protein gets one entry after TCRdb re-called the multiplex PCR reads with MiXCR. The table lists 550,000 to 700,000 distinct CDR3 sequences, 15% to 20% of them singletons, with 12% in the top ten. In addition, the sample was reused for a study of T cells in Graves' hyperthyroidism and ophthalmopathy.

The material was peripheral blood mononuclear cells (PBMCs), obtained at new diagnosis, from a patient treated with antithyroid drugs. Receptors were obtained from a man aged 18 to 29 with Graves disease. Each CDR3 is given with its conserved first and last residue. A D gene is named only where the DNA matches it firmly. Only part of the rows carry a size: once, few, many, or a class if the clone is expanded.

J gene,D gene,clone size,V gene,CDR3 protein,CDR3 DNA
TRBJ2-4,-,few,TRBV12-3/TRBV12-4,CASSKDNKNIQYF,TGTGCCAGCAGCAAGGACAATAAAAACATTCAGTACTTC
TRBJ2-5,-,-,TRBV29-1,CSGGPGAGGETQYF,TGCAGCGGGGGGCCGGGTGCCGGGGGAGAGACCCAGTACTTC
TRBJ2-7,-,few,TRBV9,CASSVGDGSYEQYF,TGTGCCAGCAGCGTAGGAGACGGCTCCTACGAGCAGTACTTC
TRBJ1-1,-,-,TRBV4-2,CATTPRGDTEAFF,TGTGCCACCACGCCCCGTGGGGACACTGAAGCTTTCTTT
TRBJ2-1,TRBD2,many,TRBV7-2,CASSLPGLVQQFF,TGTGCCAGCAGCTTACCTGGACTAGTTCAGCAGTTCTTC
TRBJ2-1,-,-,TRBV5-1,CTSMKGLAYNEQFF,TGCACCAGCATGAAGGGACTTGCTTACAATGAGCAGTTCTTC
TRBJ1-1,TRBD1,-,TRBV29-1,CSVSTGSYEVNTEAFF,TGCAGCGTGTCGACAGGGTCCTACGAGGTGAACACTGAAGCTTTCTTT
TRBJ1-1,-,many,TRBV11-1,CASSYGPGGTEAFF,TGTGCCAGCAGCTACGGTCCGGGGGGGACTGAAGCTTTCTTT
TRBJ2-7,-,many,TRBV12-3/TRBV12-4,CASSPAGVGLDERYF,TGTGCCAGCAGTCCGGCCGGGGTAGGGCTCGACGAGCGGTACTTC
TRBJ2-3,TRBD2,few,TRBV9,CASSVAAGATDTQYF,TGTGCCAGCAGCGTAGCCGCGGGAGCCACAGATACGCAGTATTTT
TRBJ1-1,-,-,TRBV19,CASSREIADPEAFF,TGTGCCAGTAGTAGGGAGATCGCAGATCCTGAAGCTTTCTTT
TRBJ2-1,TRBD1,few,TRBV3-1,CASSRVGGPYNEQFF,TGTGCCAGCAGCCGTGTAGGGGGCCCCTACAATGAGCAGTTCTTC
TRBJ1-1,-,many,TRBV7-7,CASSLAEHTEAFF,TGTGCTAGCAGCTTAGCCGAGCACACTGAAGCTTTCTTT
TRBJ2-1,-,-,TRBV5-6,CASSLSTGPFNEQFF,TGTGCCAGCAGCTTGTCGACAGGACCGTTTAATGAGCAGTTCTTC
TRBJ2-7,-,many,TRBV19,CASSPSVFHEQYF,TGTGCCAGTAGCCCCTCCGTGTTCCACGAGCAGTACTTC
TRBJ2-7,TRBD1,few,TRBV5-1,CASSFRGAAQGVYEQYF,TGCGCCAGCAGCTTTAGGGGCGCGGCACAGGGGGTTTACGAGCAGTACTTC
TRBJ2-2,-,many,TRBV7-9,CASSVDISAGELFF,TGTGCCAGCAGCGTCGACATATCAGCCGGGGAGCTGTTTTTT
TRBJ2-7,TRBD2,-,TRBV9,CASSVLGTSGLAEQYF,TGTGCCAGCAGCGTCCTCGGGACTAGCGGCCTCGCCGAGCAGTACTTC
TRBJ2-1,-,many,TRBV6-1,CASTDVRSEQFF,TGTGCCAGCACTGATGTGCGTTCCGAGCAGTTCTTC
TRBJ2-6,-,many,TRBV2,CASSVGGWGANVLTF,TGTGCCAGCAGTGTAGGAGGGTGGGGGGCCAACGTCCTGACTTTC
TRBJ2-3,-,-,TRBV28,CASRGVGASTDTQYF,TGTGCCAGCAGAGGGGTGGGGGCTAGCACAGATACGCAGTATTTT
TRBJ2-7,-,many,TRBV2,CASSYRDTFEEQYF,TGTGCCAGCAGTTACCGGGACACCTTCGAAGAGCAGTACTTC
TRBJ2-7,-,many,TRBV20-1,CSARVGLHREYF,TGCAGTGCTAGAGTGGGACTGCACCGGGAGTACTTC
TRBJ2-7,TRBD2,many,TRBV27,CASSPYVAGGGDEQYF,TGTGCCAGCAGTCCATACGTAGCGGGAGGAGGGGACGAGCAGTACTTC
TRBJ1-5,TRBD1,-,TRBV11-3,CASSLESGGYSNQPQHF,TGTGCCAGCAGCTTAGAGTCAGGGGGCTATAGCAATCAGCCCCAGCATTTT
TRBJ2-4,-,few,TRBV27,CASSPELAHGAKNIQYF,TGTGCCAGCAGTCCCGAATTGGCACACGGGGCCAAAAACATTCAGTACTTC